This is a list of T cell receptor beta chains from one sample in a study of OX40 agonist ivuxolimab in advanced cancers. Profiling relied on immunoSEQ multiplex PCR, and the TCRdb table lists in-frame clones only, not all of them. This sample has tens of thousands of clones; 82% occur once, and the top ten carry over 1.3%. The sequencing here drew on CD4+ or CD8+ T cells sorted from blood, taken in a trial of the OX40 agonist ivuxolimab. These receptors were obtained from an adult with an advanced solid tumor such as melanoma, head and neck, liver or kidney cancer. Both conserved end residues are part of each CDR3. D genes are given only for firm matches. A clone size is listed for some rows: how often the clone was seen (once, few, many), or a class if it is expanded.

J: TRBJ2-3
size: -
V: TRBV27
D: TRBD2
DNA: TGTGCCAGCAGTTTAGGAGCGGGAATAGATACGCAGTATTTT
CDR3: CASSLGAGIDTQYF

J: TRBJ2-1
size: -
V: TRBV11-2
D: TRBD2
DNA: TGTGCCAGCAGCGCTAGCGGGACCTACAATGAGCAGTTCTTC
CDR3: CASSASGTYNEQFF

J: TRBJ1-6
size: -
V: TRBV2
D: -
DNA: TGTGCCAGCAAACTGGGGACCGGGGCGAGAGGAGGAGGCAATTCACCCCTCCACTTT
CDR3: CASKLGTGARGGGNSPLHF

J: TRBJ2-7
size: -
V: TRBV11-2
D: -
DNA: TGTGCCAGCAGCCCGATCTCCCGTTCCCGGAGACAGTTATCCTACGAGCAGTACTTC
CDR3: CASSPISRSRRQLSYEQYF

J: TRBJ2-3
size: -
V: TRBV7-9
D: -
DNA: TGTGCCAGCAGCTTAACTCTTGTCTACAGCACAGATACGCAGTATTTT
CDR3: CASSLTLVYSTDTQYF

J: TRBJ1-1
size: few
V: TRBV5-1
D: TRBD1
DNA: TGCGCCAGCAGCTCGCTCAGGGGGTCCAACACTGAAGCTTTCTTT
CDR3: CASSSLRGSNTEAFF

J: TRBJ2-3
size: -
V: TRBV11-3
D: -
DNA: TGTGCCAGCAGCTTAGTTTCCCTCGGTGAAAATACGCAGTATTTT
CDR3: CASSLVSLGENTQYF

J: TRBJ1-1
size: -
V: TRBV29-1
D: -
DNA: TGCGCGCTCTCACAGAGGATGAACACTGAAGCTTTCTTT
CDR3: CALSQRMNTEAFF

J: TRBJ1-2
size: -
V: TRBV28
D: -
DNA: TGTGCCAGCAGGGAAGAGGGAAGGAGCTATGGCTACACCTTC
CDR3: CASREEGRSYGYTF

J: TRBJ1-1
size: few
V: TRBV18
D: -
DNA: TGTGCCAGCTCACCCGGGACGGTGAACACTGAAGCTTTCTTT
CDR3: CASSPGTVNTEAFF

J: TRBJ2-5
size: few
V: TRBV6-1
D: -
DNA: TGTGCCAGCAGTTTAAGCCGGGCCTTCCAAGAGACCCAGTACTTC
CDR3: CASSLSRAFQETQYF

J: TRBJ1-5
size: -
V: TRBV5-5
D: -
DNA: TGTGCCAGCAGCCTCCAAAAATCAGAGCCCCAGCATTTT
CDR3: CASSLQKSEPQHF

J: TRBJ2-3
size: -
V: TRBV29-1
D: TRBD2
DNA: TGCAGCGTTGAAGATCGGAGGGGGGGACTAGCGCCAGATACGCAGTATTTT
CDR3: CSVEDRRGGLAPDTQYF

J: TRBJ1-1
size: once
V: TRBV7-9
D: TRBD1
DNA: TGTGCCAGCAGCTTAGAGGGACAGGGTAACACTGAAGCTTTCTTT
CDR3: CASSLEGQGNTEAFF

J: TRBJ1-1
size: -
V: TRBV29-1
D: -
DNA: TGCAGCGTTGCGCCAGGGAGGAACACTGAAGCTTTCTTT
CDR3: CSVAPGRNTEAFF

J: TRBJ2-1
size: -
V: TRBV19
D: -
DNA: TGTGCCAGTAGTATAACAGGGGAGGGAAATGAGCAGTTCTTC
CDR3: CASSITGEGNEQFF

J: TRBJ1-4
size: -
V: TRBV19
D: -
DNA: TGTGCCAGTAGAAACCACGGGACGGGGCATGAAAAACTGTTTTTT
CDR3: CASRNHGTGHEKLFF